Below are 2 T cell receptor beta chains sequenced from a single sample in a study of shared clonotypes between healthy human individuals (dated by TCRdb to the early 2020s). The library was made by the immunoSEQ multiplex PCR assay. This is the immuneACCESS table as TCRdb keeps it, with only in-frame sequences that have V and J called. A part of the clones is gone; compared with another copy, unresolved V genes explain less than half, and the rest is unexplained. In this sample the table shows around 700,000 clones, 72% of which occur a single time. The top ten clones comprise about 2% of the sample. The source material was memory CD4+ T cells sorted from blood. Sample cell subset or site, as interpreted from the label and publication: CD45RA-negative fraction. The receptors stem from a woman aged 25 to 39 in good health.

The table lists this clone with a count of one. This chain uses TRBV5-1 with TRBJ1-5; D unclear. The CDR3 is 15 residues long. Deletions cut 0 bases from V and 5 bases from J, with 12 bases between. Germline CDR1 reads SGHRS; CDR2 reads YFSETQ. The DNA of the CDR3 is TGCGCCAGCAGCTTGGCCCCGGGAAAGGATCAGCCCCAGCATTTT. This translates into CASSLAPGKDQPQHF.

The V and J genes are TRBV10-1 and TRBJ1-1; the D gene is possibly TRBD1 (5 bases). Germline CDR1 is WNHNN and CDR2 is SYGVQD (reference sequence). V dropped 3 bases and J dropped 9 bases, with 14 bases sitting between them. The CDR3 is 13 residues long. The CDR3 protein is CASSEGTVRKAFF. CDR3 bases: TGCGCCAGCAGTGAAGGGACGGTGCGAAAAGCTTTCTTT.